The clone carrying this T cell receptor beta chain was counted only a few times. The antigen is undetermined. CDR1 SNHLY and CDR2 FYNNEI come from the germline V gene. Deletions cut 4 bases from V and 10 bases from J, with 11 bases between. The CDR3 has 13 residues. The data originate from a study of shared clonotypes between healthy human individuals. Some clones are missing from TCRdb's copy, which holds only in-frame ones; the method was immunoSEQ multiplex PCR. The table shows millions of clones, with roughly 92% occurring only once. Notes on the study in general: The study sampled only blood, and tissue repertoires likely differ.

Caucasian adults residing in Nashville, Tennessee made up all the donors. V usage is TRBV2 and J usage is TRBJ1-6; D perhaps matches TRBD1 (5 bases). This TCR came from a man between 18 and 29 years old in good health. The source material was naive CD4+ T cells sorted from blood. Subset noted: CD45RA+ positively selected. Here the CDR3 reads CASSAQVSSPLHF. CDR3 nucleotides: TGTGCCAGCAGTGCACAGGTTAGCTCACCCCTCCACTTT.